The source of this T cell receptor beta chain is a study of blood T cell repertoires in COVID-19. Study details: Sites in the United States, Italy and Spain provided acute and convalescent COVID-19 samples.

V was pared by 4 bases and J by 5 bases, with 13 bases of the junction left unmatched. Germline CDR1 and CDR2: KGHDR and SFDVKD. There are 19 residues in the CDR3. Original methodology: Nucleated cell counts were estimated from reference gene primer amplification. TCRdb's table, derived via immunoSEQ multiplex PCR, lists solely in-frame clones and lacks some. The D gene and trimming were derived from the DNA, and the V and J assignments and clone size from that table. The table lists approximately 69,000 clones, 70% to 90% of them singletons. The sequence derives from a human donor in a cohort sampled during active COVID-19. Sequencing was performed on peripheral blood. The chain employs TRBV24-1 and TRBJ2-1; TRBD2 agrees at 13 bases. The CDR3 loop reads CATSDPRTSGGALHNEQFF. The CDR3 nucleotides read TGTGCCACCAGTGACCCTAGGACTAGCGGGGGAGCTTTGCACAATGAGCAGTTCTTC.